These 25 T cell receptor beta chains were sequenced from one sample in a study of OX40 agonist ivuxolimab in advanced cancers. Generated by immunoSEQ multiplex PCR, the TCRdb table keeps only in-frame clones and is missing some. Of about 83,000 clones in the sample, around 92% are singletons; the top ten hold 7% to 9.5%. Sequences were derived from CD4+ or CD8+ T cells sorted from blood, sampled in a trial of the OX40 agonist ivuxolimab. The receptors originated from an adult with an advanced solid tumor such as melanoma, head and neck, liver or kidney cancer.

V usage is TRBV7-6 and J usage is TRBJ2-1, with 7 bases matching TRBD2. CDR1 SGHVS and CDR2 FNYEAQ come from the germline V gene. Losses at the gene ends were 7 bases for V and 4 bases for J; bases not matched to a gene: 10. The CDR3 has 15 amino acids. This CDR3 is CASTPMGGGYNEQFF. In DNA form, the CDR3 reads TGTGCCAGCACCCCCATGGGCGGGGGTTACAATGAGCAGTTCTTC.

The chain links TRBV5-4 to TRBJ2-2, with 10 bases lining up with TRBD1. This CDR3 is 16 amino acids long. Germline V lookup: CDR1 SGHNT, CDR2 YYREEE (reference sequence). Germline trimming cut 1 base from V and 5 bases from J; bases unmatched to any gene: 5. The CDR3 reads CASSLNVDRGTGELFF. The CDR3 bases are TGTGCCAGCAGCTTGAACGTGGACAGGGGGACCGGGGAGCTGTTTTTT.

The chain uses TRBV27 and TRBJ2-5, with TRBD1 matching 8 bases. The CDR3 is 15 residues long. Trimming took 5 bases from V and 5 from J; bases not matched to a gene: 10. CDR1 is MNHEY and CDR2 is SMNVEV in the germline V gene (reference sequence). The CDR3 DNA follows: TGTGCCAGCAGTCCCCGGGACAGGCCCTGGGAGACCCAGTACTTC. Translating gives CASSPRDRPWETQYF.

This chain joins TRBV4-1 and TRBJ2-3; D unresolved. Germline CDR1 MGHRA, CDR2 YSYEKL. V was pared by 1 base and J by 4 bases, with 15 bases between. CDR3 size: 16 residues. The CDR3 is CASSQGIGLEADTQYF. CDR3 DNA sequence: TGCGCCAGCAGCCAAGGGATTGGGCTAGAAGCAGATACGCAGTATTTT.

The chain links TRBV27 to TRBJ1-6, with D possibly being TRBD1 (6 bases). CDR1 is MNHEY, CDR2 SMNVEV, per germline (reference sequence). V lost 1 base to trimming and J lost 7 bases, with 14 bases between them. This CDR3 has 16 residues. The CDR3 sequence is CASSLYGGQGNSPLHF. The CDR3 DNA reads as TGTGCCAGCAGTTTATACGGGGGGCAGGGGAATTCACCCCTCCACTTT.

The chain joins TRBV6-5 to TRBJ1-2; possible D gene TRBD1, 5 bases. The germline V gene encodes CDR1 MNHEY and CDR2 SVGAGI. V was trimmed by 7 bases and J by 6 bases, leaving 15 bases between them. The CDR3 is made up of 13 amino acids. The CDR3 region is CASTGISFDGYTF. CDR3 in DNA: TGTGCCAGCACAGGGATTAGTTTTGATGGCTACACCTTC.

This clone was counted a single time. The rearrangement uses TRBV11-2 and TRBJ1-2, with D possibly matching TRBD1 (5 bases). CDR1 and CDR2 (germline): SGHAT, FQNNGV. The CDR3 runs 12 residues. V was pared by 1 base and J by 5 bases, with 5 bases between. CDR3: CASSLGGYGYTF. The CDR3 coding sequence is TGTGCCAGCAGCTTAGGGGGGTATGGCTACACCTTC.

The chain has TRBV6-1 and TRBJ2-1; D may be TRBD1 or TRBD2 (6 bases each). Germline V gives CDR1 MNHNS, CDR2 SASEGT. The CDR3 length is 15 residues. Trimming took off 2 bases at V and 4 bases at J, with 12 bases between the two ends. DNA of the CDR3: TGTGCCAGCAGTGAAAGGGGGGCGCTTTACAATGAGCAGTTCTTC. Translating it yields CASSERGALYNEQFF.

The chain carries TRBV27 and TRBJ2-7; 9 nucleotides line up with TRBD1. The CDR3 runs 18 residues. Germline V gives CDR1 MNHEY, CDR2 SMNVEV (reference sequence). Trimming at V came to 2 bases and at J to 0 bases, leaving 11 bases not matched to a gene. This chain's CDR3 is CASSLIQTGGGSSYEQYF. The CDR3 DNA sequence: TGTGCCAGCAGTTTAATTCAAACAGGGGGCGGAAGCTCCTACGAGCAGTACTTC.

This chain joins TRBV6-5 and TRBJ2-1; 7 nucleotides agree with TRBD1. With 6 bases clipped from V and 2 bases from J, the junction kept 4 bases outside the gene matches. Germline-derived CDR1 and CDR2 are MNHEY and SVGAGI. CDR3 size: 14 residues. This CDR3 is CASRLTGAYNEQFF. CDR3 DNA: TGTGCCAGCAGACTAACAGGGGCCTACAATGAGCAGTTCTTC.

The V gene is TRBV11-2, the J gene TRBJ1-2; no clear D. This CDR3 is built from 14 residues. CDR1 and CDR2 from the germline V gene are SGHAT and FQNNGV. V dropped 5 bases and J dropped 5 bases, with 15 bases sitting between them. The CDR3 sequence is CASSPRGGIYGYTF. The DNA for the CDR3 is TGTGCCAGCAGCCCACGAGGTGGAATTTATGGCTACACCTTC. The full variable domain, with the rest looked up from reference TRBV11-2 and TRBJ1-2, is EAGVAQSPRYKIIEKRQSVAFWCNPISGHATLYWYQQILGQGPKLLIQFQNNGVVDDSQLPKDRFSAERLKGVDSTLKIQPAKLEDSAVYLCASSPRGGIYGYTFGSGTRLTVV.

The chain employs TRBV27 and TRBJ1-2; D gene uncertain. The CDR3 contains 14 residues. Trimming removed 3 bases from V and 1 base from J, with 9 bases in between. CDR1 MNHEY and CDR2 SMNVEV come from the germline V gene (reference sequence). CDR3 region: CASSLSAFNYGYTF. CDR3 bases: TGTGCCAGCAGTTTGAGTGCCTTTAACTATGGCTACACCTTC.

The V call is TRBV2, the J call TRBJ2-5; possibly TRBD1 for D (7 bases). Between the trimmed V and J ends, which lost 8 bases and 11 bases, there was a span of 30 bases. The CDR3 runs 16 residues. Per germline, CDR1 SNHLY and CDR2 FYNNEI. CDR3 DNA sequence: TGTGCCAGCCTGTGGTCGCGGGACAGCATGATGGTCTGGCAGTACTTC. This translates into CASLWSRDSMMVWQYF.

The CDR3 spells CASSFRATNTGELFF. In nucleotides, the CDR3 is TGTGCCAGCTCCTTCAGGGCTACGAACACCGGGGAGCTGTTTTTT. The V and J genes are TRBV6-5 and TRBJ2-2; TRBD1 might be the D (5 bases). CDR1 and CDR2 (germline): MNHEY, SVGAGI. The CDR3 is made up of 15 amino acids. With 8 bases removed from V and 0 bases from J, the gap between germline ends came to 13 bases.

This clone came up once. CDR3 region: CASSLGDLLNTEAFF. The CDR3 bases are TGTGCCAGCAGCTTGGGGGACCTCTTAAACACTGAAGCTTTCTTT. V gene TRBV7-9 combines with J gene TRBJ1-1; maybe TRBD1 (5 bases). V was clipped by 3 bases and J by 2 bases, with 13 bases between them. The CDR3 spans 15 residues. Germline V gene lookup returns CDR1 SEHNR and CDR2 FQNEAQ (reference sequence).

DNA of the CDR3: TGCGCCAGCAGTGAAGTAGAAGGGACAGAGGCCACAGATACGCAGTATTTT. Translating it yields CASSEVEGTEATDTQYF. This rearrangement joins TRBV10-1 to TRBJ2-3; 7 nucleotides align to TRBD1. CDR1 and CDR2 (germline): WNHNN, SYGVQD (reference sequence). V shed 3 bases, J shed 2 bases, and the junction held 11 bases outside the gene matches. The CDR3 is made up of 17 amino acids.

This rearrangement joins TRBV11-2 to TRBJ1-2; weak D call: TRBD1 (5 bases). The ends were cut back, 3 bases at V and 3 bases at J, with 14 bases in the middle. The germline CDR1 and CDR2 sequences are SGHAT and FQNNGV. This CDR3 is built from 15 residues. The CDR3 DNA is TGTGCCAGCAGCTTCGGAGAGGGGTCGGACTATGGCTACACCTTC. This translates into CASSFGEGSDYGYTF.

In DNA, the CDR3 is TGTGCCAGCCGAGACGACAGGGTTACCTACGAGCAGTACTTC. As protein: CASRDDRVTYEQYF. This chain connects TRBV27 to TRBJ2-7, with 7 bases lining up with TRBD1. After removal of 8 bases from V and 2 bases from J, the junction contained 9 bases not matched to a gene. CDR1 and CDR2 (germline): MNHEY, SMNVEV (reference sequence). The CDR3 runs 14 residues.

This chain joins TRBV27 and TRBJ2-7, with 7 nucleotides matching TRBD1. The CDR3 runs to 14 residues. Trimming took 5 bases from V and 6 from J; bases not matched to a gene: 10. CDR1 and CDR2 from the germline V gene are MNHEY and SMNVEV (reference sequence). CDR3 in amino acids: CASSPLVGGGEQYF. The DNA for the CDR3 is TGTGCCAGCAGTCCTCTCGTAGGGGGCGGCGAGCAGTACTTC.

The chain couples TRBV25-1 to TRBJ1-1; D is ambiguous. The CDR3 has 11 amino acids. V was shortened by 4 bases and J by 4 bases, with 4 bases between the two germline ends. CDR1 MGHDK and CDR2 SYGVNS come from the germline V gene. Here the CDR3 DNA reads TGTGCCAGCAGTGCGACCACTGAAGCTTTCTTT. Translation: CASSATTEAFF.

The chain combines TRBV6-6 with TRBJ2-7; D uncertain. Germline V CDR1 and CDR2: MNHNY, SVGAGI (reference sequence). The V end lost 0 bases, the J end lost 3 bases, and 9 bases lay between the germline ends. The CDR3 loop spans 14 amino acids. For the CDR3, the DNA is TGTGCCAGCAGTTACTCGACTGACAACTACGAGCAGTACTTC. It yields the protein CASSYSTDNYEQYF.

The chain links TRBV6-5 to TRBJ2-5; 10 bases map to TRBD2. The CDR3 has 15 residues. Germline lookup yields CDR1 MNHEY and CDR2 SVGAGI. Trimming took 7 bases from V and 1 from J; bases not matched to a gene: 6. The CDR3 DNA follows: TGTGCCAGCACAATTAGCGGGGGGACCCAAGAGACCCAGTACTTC. Its translation is CASTISGGTQETQYF.

The genes are TRBV11-2 and TRBJ2-4; TRBD2 matches at 7 bases. Germline-derived CDR1 and CDR2 are SGHAT and FQNNGV. V shed 4 bases, J shed 0 bases, and the junction held 6 bases outside the gene matches. This CDR3 spans 16 amino acids. CDR3 residues: CASSSPGGEAKNIQYF. CDR3 coding DNA: TGTGCCAGCAGCTCACCGGGGGGAGAAGCCAAAAACATTCAGTACTTC.

The chain carries TRBV4-3 and TRBJ1-1, with a weak D call TRBD1 (5 bases). CDR1 is LGHNA and CDR2 is YSLEER in the germline V gene. Deletions cut 3 bases from V and 5 bases from J, with 16 bases between. CDR3 length equals 15 residues. The CDR3 nucleotides read TGCGCCAGCAGCCACGGTCGCGGGACTTTTACTGAAGCTTTCTTT. Its translation is CASSHGRGTFTEAFF.

This clone was counted only a few times. V and J are TRBV7-9 and TRBJ1-6; D may be TRBD1 (5 bases). V lost 5 bases to trimming and J lost 4 bases, with 9 bases between them. Germline assignment: CDR1 SEHNR and CDR2 FQNEAQ (reference sequence). This CDR3 comprises 14 residues. The CDR3 DNA follows: TGTGCCAGCAGCCCCAGGGCTTATAATTCACCCCTCCACTTT. This sequence encodes CASSPRAYNSPLHF.